Following are 21 T cell receptor beta chains from one sample sequenced in a study of T cell clones after liver transplantation. Sequencing was performed with immunoSEQ multiplex PCR; in TCRdb, only in-frame clones are kept and a portion is missing. The sample records 75,000 to 95,000 clones, approximately 87% being singletons. Sequences were derived from CD4+ T cells from blood, sampled at the 22-month timepoint. The receptors here all came from a human patient who received a liver transplant. Some T cells may be the graft donor's.

The chain combines TRBV9 with TRBJ1-4, with D unresolved. The CDR3 is 14 amino acids. Germline loops: CDR1 SGDLS, CDR2 YYNGEE. V lost 0 bases, J lost 8 bases, and 11 bases lay in between. CDR3 sequence (DNA): TGTGCCAGCAGCGTAGTTCCGGAGGGAGAAAAACTGTTTTTT. Protein: CASSVVPEGEKLFF. Full variable domain (remainder filled in from reference TRBV9 and TRBJ1-4): DSGVTQTPKHLITATGQRVTLRCSPRSGDLSVYWYQQSLDQGLQFLIQYYNGEERAKGNILERFSAQQFPDLHSELNLSSLELGDSALYFCASSVVPEGEKLFFGSGTQLSVL.

This clone was counted a few times. The chain recombines TRBV19 with TRBJ2-1, with D unresolved. The CDR3 contains 14 residues. The germline V and J ends were trimmed by 4 bases and 3 bases, with 10 bases remaining between them. Germline assignment: CDR1 LNHDA and CDR2 SQIVND (reference sequence). The CDR3 DNA follows: TGTGCCAGTAGTACCGGTCGAGACTACAATGAGCAGTTCTTC. This translates into CASSTGRDYNEQFF.

The chain couples TRBV5-1 to TRBJ2-3; unclear D gene. Trimming stripped 0 bases from V and 0 bases from J, with 8 bases between. Germline V lookup: CDR1 SGHRS, CDR2 YFSETQ. The CDR3 consists of 15 residues. The CDR3 region has the DNA TGCGCCAGCAGCTTGGGACGGATGAGCACAGATACGCAGTATTTT. This encodes CASSLGRMSTDTQYF.

V usage is TRBV9 and J usage is TRBJ2-2, with D maybe TRBD1 (5 bases). This CDR3 contains 16 residues. Trimming shortened V by 4 bases and J by 4 bases, and 17 bases separated the two germline ends. CDR1 is SGDLS, CDR2 YYNGEE, per germline. CDR3 DNA sequence: TGTGCCAGCAGCCTAGGGGCAACCGGCGGCACCGGGGAGCTGTTTTTT. Residues: CASSLGATGGTGELFF.

V and J are TRBV7-2 and TRBJ2-1; 8 nucleotides line up with TRBD2. CDR3 length: 17 residues. Germline assignment: CDR1 SGHTA and CDR2 FQGNSA. Trimming cost V 5 bases and J 3 bases; bases outside gene matches: 12. CDR3 in DNA: TGTGCCAGCAGCCCGGGGTGGCGCGGGAGGAACTACAATGAGCAGTTCTTC. Its protein product is CASSPGWRGRNYNEQFF.

The chain combines TRBV7-2 with TRBJ2-5; D gene uncertain. Per the germline V gene, CDR1 is SGHTA and CDR2 is FQGNSA. The V end lost 4 bases, the J end lost 4 bases, and 13 bases lay between the germline ends. The CDR3 is 14 residues long. The CDR3 loop reads CASSSHMLIETQYF. In DNA, the CDR3 is TGTGCCAGCAGCTCGCACATGTTAATAGAGACCCAGTACTTC.

V and J are TRBV4-3 and TRBJ1-6; maybe TRBD1 (5 bases). Germline V CDR1 and CDR2: LGHNA, YSLEER. The CDR3 has 19 residues. Trimming stripped 0 bases from V and 6 bases from J, with 21 bases between. The CDR3 spells CASSQDWGGETIFNSPLHF. CDR3 nucleotides: TGCGCCAGCAGCCAAGATTGGGGGGGGGAAACGATATTTAATTCACCCCTCCACTTT.

The chain couples TRBV5-6 to TRBJ1-2; D gene uncertain. This CDR3 has 12 residues. The germline CDR1 and CDR2 sequences are SGHDT and YYEEEE. V lost 1 base, J lost 8 bases, and 9 bases lay in between. CDR3 DNA: TGTGCCAGCAGCTTGATTCCCGGCGGCTACACCTTC. This gives the protein CASSLIPGGYTF.

The chain carries TRBV18 and TRBJ1-2; D might be TRBD1 (6 bases). The length of the CDR3 is 13 residues. Per the germline V gene, CDR1 is KGHSH and CDR2 is LQKENI. Between the trimmed V and J ends, which lost 4 bases and 6 bases, there was a span of 12 bases. The CDR3 reads CASSQQGYDGYTF. DNA of the CDR3: TGTGCCAGCTCACAACAGGGTTACGATGGCTACACCTTC.

Of note for this clone: The junction differs from germline at one of its ends, possibly a read error. This rearrangement joins TRBV7-7 to TRBJ2-1; TRBD2 matches 12 bases. The germline V gene has CDR1 SSHAT and CDR2 FNYEAQ (reference sequence). This CDR3 spans 18 amino acids. The CDR3 here is CASSSGLAGEYSYNEQFF. CDR3 coding DNA: TGTGCTAGCAGCTCGGGACTAGCGGGTGAATACTCCTACAATGAGCAGTTCTTC. Together with reference TRBV7-7 and TRBJ2-1, the CDR3 gives the full variable domain: GAGVSQSPRYKVTKRGQDVTLRCDPISSHATLYWYQQALGQGPEFLTYFNYEAQPDKSGLPSDRFSAERPEGSISTLTIQRTEQRDSAMYRCASSSGLAGEYSYNEQFFGPGTRLTVL.

This chain connects TRBV29-1 to TRBJ2-7; no definite D call. The V and J ends lost 6 bases and 3 bases respectively, with 27 bases between them. Germline lookup yields CDR1 SQVTM and CDR2 ANQGSEA. CDR3 length: 17 amino acids. This chain's CDR3 is CSVLKLRRRGRDYEQYF. CDR3 in DNA: TGCAGCGTCCTTAAACTCCGCCGAAGAGGACGAGACTACGAGCAGTACTTC.

The V call is TRBV5-4, the J call TRBJ2-3, with D tentatively TRBD2 (6 bases). The V end lost 3 bases, the J end lost 1 base, and 9 bases lay between the germline ends. Germline-derived CDR1 and CDR2 are SGHNT and YYREEE (reference sequence). The CDR3 is 14 residues long. The CDR3 sequence: CASSSLAGTDTQYF. CDR3 nucleotides: TGTGCCAGCAGCTCCTTAGCGGGCACAGATACGCAGTATTTT.

This rearrangement joins TRBV6-6 to TRBJ2-3; 9 nucleotides match TRBD2. J gave up 4 bases and V 6 bases, and 2 bases lay outside the gene matches. Germline loops: CDR1 MNHNY, CDR2 SVGAGI (reference sequence). This CDR3 has 13 amino acids. The CDR3 DNA sequence: TGTGCCAGCAGGGGACTAGCTGCAGATACGCAGTATTTT. It encodes CASRGLAADTQYF.

The chain employs TRBV11-2 and TRBJ2-2; D tentatively fits TRBD1 or TRBD2 (6 bases each). In germline, CDR1 is SGHAT, CDR2 FQNNGV. There are 14 residues in the CDR3. The V end lost 5 bases, the J end lost 4 bases, and 11 bases lay between the germline ends. The CDR3 DNA sequence: TGTGCCAGCAGCACAGGGACTGGCACCGGGGAGCTGTTTTTT. Translation gives CASSTGTGTGELFF.

The chain combines TRBV7-2 with TRBJ2-5; D remains unclear. In germline, CDR1 is SGHTA, CDR2 FQGNSA. V lost 4 bases and J 6 bases, leaving 18 bases between the germline ends. The CDR3 contains 15 residues. The CDR3 sequence: CASSSRDTTKKTQYF. DNA for the CDR3: TGTGCCAGCAGCTCGAGAGACACCACGAAGAAGACCCAGTACTTC.

This clone has only a few counts. CDR3 DNA: TGTGCCAGCATCGGGACCTTTAACTATGGCTACACCTTC. It is translated as CASIGTFNYGYTF. V gene TRBV6-1 combines with J gene TRBJ1-2; D might be TRBD1 (5 bases). The V end lost 7 bases, the J end lost 1 base, and 10 bases lay between the germline ends. The CDR3 is 13 amino acids. Germline CDR1 reads MNHNS; CDR2 reads SASEGT.

The chain carries TRBV7-7 and TRBJ2-3, with 8 bases that match TRBD1. The J segment lost 4 bases and the V segment lost 6 bases, leaving 9 bases of the junction unmatched. CDR3 length: 15 amino acids. Per the germline V gene, CDR1 is SSHAT and CDR2 is FNYEAQ (reference sequence). As DNA, the CDR3 is TGTGCCAGCAGTGTCGGACAGGGTGGGGCAGATACGCAGTATTTT. Its translation: CASSVGQGGADTQYF. Full variable domain (outside the CDR3, taken from reference TRBV7-7 and TRBJ2-3): GAGVSQSPRYKVTKRGQDVTLRCDPISSHATLYWYQQALGQGPEFLTYFNYEAQPDKSGLPSDRFSAERPEGSISTLTIQRTEQRDSAMYRCASSVGQGGADTQYFGPGTRLTVL.

This chain joins TRBV7-3 and TRBJ2-7; D perhaps matches TRBD2 (7 bases). The V and J ends lost 5 bases and 6 bases respectively, with 20 bases between them. CDR1 and CDR2 (germline): SGHTA, FQGTGA. CDR3 length: 15 residues. In DNA form, the CDR3 reads TGTGCCAGCAGCCCCCGAGGGAGGGGGGTACCCGAGCAGTACTTC. Translation gives CASSPRGRGVPEQYF.

The rearrangement uses TRBV12-5 and TRBJ1-1, with 7 bases matching TRBD1. Trimming cost V 6 bases and J 5 bases; bases outside gene matches: 6. The CDR3 extends over 13 amino acids. Germline assignment: CDR1 LGHNT and CDR2 FRNRAP. The CDR3 bases are TGTGCTAGTGGGTTCAGGGGGGGGACTGAAGCTTTCTTT. Translating gives CASGFRGGTEAFF.

Only a few counts were recorded for this clone. The chain has TRBV25-1 and TRBJ2-3; 11 bases map to TRBD1. V lost 5 bases to trimming and J lost 2 bases; unmatched junction nucleotides: 9. The CDR3 extends over 17 amino acids. The germline V gene has CDR1 MGHDK and CDR2 SYGVNS. The CDR3 region is CASSTDRDRGFTDTQYF. CDR3 coding DNA: TGTGCCAGCAGTACTGATCGGGACAGGGGGTTCACAGATACGCAGTATTTT.

The gene calls are TRBV11-2 and TRBJ2-5; tentatively, D is TRBD2 (6 bases). Germline CDR1 reads SGHAT; CDR2 reads FQNNGV. V gave up 5 bases and J gave up 0 bases, with 10 bases separating them. There are 14 residues in the CDR3. The CDR3 here is CASSRRDYQETQYF. CDR3 DNA sequence: TGTGCCAGCAGCCGCCGGGACTACCAAGAGACCCAGTACTTC.